A selection of T cell receptor beta chains follows, all from one sample in a study of cytotoxic CD8 clonotypes in ibrutinib-treated CLL. Assay: immunoSEQ multiplex PCR; the TCRdb copy retains only in-frame clones and omits some. The table lists about 140,000 clones, about 70% of them singletons. The sample here was PBMCs, taken after 24 months of ibrutinib treatment. These receptors originate from a human donor with chronic lymphocytic leukemia. Both conserved end residues are part of each CDR3. The D gene is left open where the match is weak. The size of a clone is reported for some rows only, either as once, few or many, or as a class for expanded clones.

>TRBJ2-7|few|NA|TRBV7-9
TGTGCCAGCAGCGGCACCGGGACACCGTACGAGCAGTACTTC
CASSGTGTPYEQYF
>TRBJ2-7|NA|NA|TRBV27
TGTGCCAGCAGTCGCGGTAGCTGGGACTACGAGCAGTACTTC
CASSRGSWDYEQYF
>TRBJ2-2|NA|NA|TRBV11-1
TGTGCCAGCAACCCTAACAGGGCACCCACCGGGGAGCTGTTTTTT
CASNPNRAPTGELFF
>TRBJ2-7|NA|NA|TRBV5-4
TGTGCCAGCAGCTCCGGGAACTCCTACGAGCAGTACTTC
CASSSGNSYEQYF
>TRBJ2-1|few|TRBD2|TRBV28
TGTGCCAGCAGTGCACCCCGGACTAGCGGGGTGGATGAGCAGTTCTTC
CASSAPRTSGVDEQFF
>TRBJ2-1|NA|TRBD2|TRBV7-3
TGTGCCAGCAGCTTAGTAGCGGGAGCCACCAATGAGCAGTTCTTC
CASSLVAGATNEQFF
>TRBJ1-2|NA|NA|TRBV6-5
TGTGCCAGCAGTTCCCAGGCGAACTATGGCTACACCTTC
CASSSQANYGYTF
>TRBJ1-5|medium-sized|NA|TRBV27
TGTGCCAGCAGTTCCAACTGGGGGAGTCAGCCCCAGCATTTT
CASSSNWGSQPQHF
>TRBJ1-5|NA|TRBD1|TRBV7-2
TGTGCCAGCAGCCCCAGGGGGGGAGAGCAGCCCCAGCATTTT
CASSPRGGEQPQHF
>TRBJ2-3|NA|NA|TRBV5-1
TGCGCCAGCAGTTCCGGGACGACCTTAGATACGCAGTATTTT
CASSSGTTLDTQYF
>TRBJ1-1|NA|NA|TRBV10-3
TGTGCCATCAGTGAGGGGAGGCGTGACGGCGGGCGTGAAGCTTTCTTT
CAISEGRRDGGREAFF
>TRBJ2-1|NA|TRBD2|TRBV7-3
TGTGCCAGCAGCCCCTCTAGCGGATACAATGAGCAGTTCTTC
CASSPSSGYNEQFF
>TRBJ2-5|NA|TRBD2|TRBV5-6
TGTGCCAGCAGCTTGGCCCCGACTAGCGGGAGAGGGGGTCGGTACTTC
CASSLAPTSGRGGRYF
>TRBJ2-2|NA|NA|TRBV7-2
TGTGCCAGCAGCCTCTCGGGGGGCGCCGGGGAGCTGTTTTTT
CASSLSGGAGELFF
>TRBJ2-7|NA|TRBD1|TRBV7-9
TGTGCCAGCAGCCTAGCCGGGACAGGGGTGAGGGAGCAGTACTTC
CASSLAGTGVREQYF
>TRBJ1-4|NA|TRBD1|TRBV19
TGTGCCAGTCGACGGGAGCAGGGGGGGAGTGTAACTAATGAAAAACTGTTTTTT
CASRREQGGSVTNEKLFF
>TRBJ2-1|NA|TRBD2|TRBV27
TGTGCCAGCAGTTCCTTGGGACTAGGGGGGAATGAGCAGTTCTTC
CASSSLGLGGNEQFF
>TRBJ2-3|NA|TRBD2|TRBV5-4
TGTGCCAGCAGCCCCGGGGGGGCGGGCACAGATACGCAGTATTTT
CASSPGGAGTDTQYF
>TRBJ1-2|NA|NA|TRBV7-6
TGTGCCAGCAGCAGGGGGTTTGGGGTTCGCGGCTACACCTTC
CASSRGFGVRGYTF
>TRBJ2-5|NA|NA|TRBV30
TGTGCCTGGAGTCCCAAAGAGACCCAGTACTTC
CAWSPKETQYF
>TRBJ2-3|NA|NA|TRBV7-8
TGTGCCAGCAGCTGGCGCGGGGCCTCCACAGATACGCAGTATTTT
CASSWRGASTDTQYF
>TRBJ2-1|few|NA|TRBV7-9
TGTGCCAGCAGCTTAGCCCGGGACCAGCAGTTCTTC
CASSLARDQQFF
>TRBJ2-7|NA|NA|TRBV30
TGTGCCTGGAGCTGGGGACGGACCGAATCCTACGAGCAGTACTTC
CAWSWGRTESYEQYF